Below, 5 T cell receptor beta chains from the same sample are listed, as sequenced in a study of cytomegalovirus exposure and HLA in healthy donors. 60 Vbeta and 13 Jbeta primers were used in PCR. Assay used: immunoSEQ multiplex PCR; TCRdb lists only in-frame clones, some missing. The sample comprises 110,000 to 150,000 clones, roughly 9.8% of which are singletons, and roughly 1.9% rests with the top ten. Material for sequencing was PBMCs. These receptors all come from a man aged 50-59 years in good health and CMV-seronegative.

For the CDR3, the DNA is TGTGCCAGCAGTTCCGGGAGGGCTGACCAAGAGACCCAGTACTTC. Its translation is CASSSGRADQETQYF. The chain is built from TRBV6-1 and TRBJ2-5; 8 bases agree with TRBD2. CDR3 length equals 15 residues. The V gene end was trimmed by 5 bases and the J gene end by 0 bases; junction bases not matched to a gene: 5. Germline CDR1 is MNHNS and CDR2 is SASEGT.

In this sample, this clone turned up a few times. The CDR3 spells CASSIMGLAGNRAQTQYF. The CDR3, as DNA: TGTGCCAGCAGCATAATGGGACTAGCGGGAAATCGGGCACAGACCCAGTACTTC. The chain combines TRBV11-2 with TRBJ2-5; 13 bases agree with TRBD2. J was trimmed by 6 bases and V by 5 bases; bases with no gene match: 15. The CDR3 totals 18 residues. Germline CDR1 is SGHAT and CDR2 is FQNNGV.

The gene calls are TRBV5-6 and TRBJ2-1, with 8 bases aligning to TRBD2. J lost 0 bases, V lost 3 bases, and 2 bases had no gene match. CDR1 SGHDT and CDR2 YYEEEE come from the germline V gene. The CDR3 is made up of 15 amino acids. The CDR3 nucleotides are TGTGCCAGCAGCTCACTAGCGGCCTCCTACAATGAGCAGTTCTTC. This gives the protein CASSSLAASYNEQFF.

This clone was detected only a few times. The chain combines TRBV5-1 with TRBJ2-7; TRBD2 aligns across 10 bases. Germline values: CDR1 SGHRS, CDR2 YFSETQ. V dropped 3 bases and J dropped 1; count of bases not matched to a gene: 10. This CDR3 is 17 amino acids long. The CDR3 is CASSSLPLAGASYEQYF. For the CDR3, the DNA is TGCGCCAGCAGCTCACTACCCCTAGCGGGAGCTTCCTACGAGCAGTACTTC.

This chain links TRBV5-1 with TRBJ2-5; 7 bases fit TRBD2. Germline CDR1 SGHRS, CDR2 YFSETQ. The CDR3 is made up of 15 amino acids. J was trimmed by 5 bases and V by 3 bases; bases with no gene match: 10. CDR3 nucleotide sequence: TGCGCCAGCAGCTGGGGTGGGGGGGGAGCTGAGACCCAGTACTTC. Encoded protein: CASSWGGGGAETQYF.